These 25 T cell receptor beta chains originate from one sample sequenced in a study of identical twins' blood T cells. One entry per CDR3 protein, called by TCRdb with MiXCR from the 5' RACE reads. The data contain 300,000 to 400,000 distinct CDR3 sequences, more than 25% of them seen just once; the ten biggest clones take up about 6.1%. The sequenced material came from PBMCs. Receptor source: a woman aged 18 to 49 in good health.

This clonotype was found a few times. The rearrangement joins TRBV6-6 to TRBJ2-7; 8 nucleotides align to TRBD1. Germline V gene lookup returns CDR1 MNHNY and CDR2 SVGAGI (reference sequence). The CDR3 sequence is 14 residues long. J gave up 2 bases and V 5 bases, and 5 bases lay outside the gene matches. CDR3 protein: CASSTGQGTYEQYF. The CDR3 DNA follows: TGTGCCAGCAGTACTGGACAGGGAACCTACGAGCAGTACTTC.

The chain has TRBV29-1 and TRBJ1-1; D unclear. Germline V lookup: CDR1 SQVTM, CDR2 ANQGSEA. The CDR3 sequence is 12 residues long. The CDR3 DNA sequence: TGCAGTCCGGAAGCAATGAACACTGAAGCTTTCTTT. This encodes CSPEAMNTEAFF.

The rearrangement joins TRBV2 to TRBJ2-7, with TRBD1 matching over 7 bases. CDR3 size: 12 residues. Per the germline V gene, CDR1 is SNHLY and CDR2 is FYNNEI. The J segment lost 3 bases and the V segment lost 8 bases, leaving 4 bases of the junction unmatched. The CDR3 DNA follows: TGTGCCAGCCTCGGGACAGTCTACGAGCAGTACTTC. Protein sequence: CASLGTVYEQYF.

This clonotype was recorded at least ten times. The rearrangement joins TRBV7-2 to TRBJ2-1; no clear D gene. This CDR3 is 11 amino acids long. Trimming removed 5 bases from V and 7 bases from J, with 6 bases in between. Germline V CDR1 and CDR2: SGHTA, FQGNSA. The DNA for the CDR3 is TGTGCCAGCAGCCAAAGAAATGAGCAGTTCTTC. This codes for CASSQRNEQFF.

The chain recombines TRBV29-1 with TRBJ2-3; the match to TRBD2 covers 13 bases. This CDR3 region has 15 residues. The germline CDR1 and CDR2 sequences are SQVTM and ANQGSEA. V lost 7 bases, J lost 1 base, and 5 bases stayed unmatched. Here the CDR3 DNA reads TGCAGCGGAGTAGGGACTAGCGGGGGCACAGATACGCAGTATTTT. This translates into CSGVGTSGGTDTQYF.

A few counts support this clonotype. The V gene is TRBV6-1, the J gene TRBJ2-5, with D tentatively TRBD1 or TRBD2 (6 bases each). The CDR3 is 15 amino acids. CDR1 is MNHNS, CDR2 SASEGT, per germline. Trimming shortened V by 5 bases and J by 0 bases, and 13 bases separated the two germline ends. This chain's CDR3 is CASSQKGGNQETQYF. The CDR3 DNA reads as TGTGCCAGCAGTCAAAAGGGGGGAAACCAAGAGACCCAGTACTTC.

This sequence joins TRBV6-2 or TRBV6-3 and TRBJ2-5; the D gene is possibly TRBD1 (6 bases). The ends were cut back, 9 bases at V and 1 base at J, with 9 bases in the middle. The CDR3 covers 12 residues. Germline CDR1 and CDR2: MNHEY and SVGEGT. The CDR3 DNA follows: TGTGCCAGTGGGACACCCCAAGAGACCCAGTACTTC. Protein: CASGTPQETQYF.

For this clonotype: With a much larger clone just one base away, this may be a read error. CDR3 coding DNA: TGCAGTGCTATCCTTAAGACGGCCTATGGCTACACCTTC. Encoded protein: CSAILKTAYGYTF. The genes are TRBV20-1 and TRBJ1-2; no reliable D call. Germline CDR1 and CDR2: DFQATT and SNEGSKA (reference sequence). V was cut by 4 bases and J by 4 bases, with 13 bases left in between. The CDR3 contains 13 residues.

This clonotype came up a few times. The CDR3 sequence: CALGAEESPGELFF. In DNA form, the CDR3 reads TGTGCCTTGGGGGCAGAGGAGAGTCCCGGGGAGCTGTTTTTT. The chain employs TRBV10-3 and TRBJ2-2; D may be TRBD1 (6 bases). The CDR3 loop spans 14 amino acids. Germline assignment: CDR1 ENHRY and CDR2 SYGVKD. Deletions cut 11 bases from V and 6 bases from J, with 19 bases between.

The CDR3 nucleotides read TGTGCCAGTACATTACCTAGCACAGATACGCAGTATTTT. It encodes CASTLPSTDTQYF. The genes are TRBV18 and TRBJ2-3; D gene ambiguous. This CDR3 region has 13 residues. Germline V gene lookup returns CDR1 KGHSH and CDR2 LQKENI. The germline V and J ends were trimmed by 9 bases and 0 bases, with 10 bases remaining between them.

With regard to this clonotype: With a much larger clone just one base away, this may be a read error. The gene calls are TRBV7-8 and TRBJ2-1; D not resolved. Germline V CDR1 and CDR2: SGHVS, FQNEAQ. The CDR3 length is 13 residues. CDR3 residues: CASFSSSYNERFF. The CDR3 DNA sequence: TGTGCCAGCTTTTCGAGCTCCTACAATGAGCGGTTCTTC. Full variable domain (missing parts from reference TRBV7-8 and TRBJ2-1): GAGVSQSPRYKVAKRGQDVALRCDPISGHVSLFWYQQALGQGPEFLTYFQNEAQLDKSGLPSDRFFAERPEGSVSTLKIQRTQQEDSAVYLCASFSSSYNERFFGPGTRLTVL.

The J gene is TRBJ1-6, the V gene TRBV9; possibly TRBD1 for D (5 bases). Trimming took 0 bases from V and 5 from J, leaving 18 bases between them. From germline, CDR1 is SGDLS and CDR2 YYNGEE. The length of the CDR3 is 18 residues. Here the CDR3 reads CASSVAHSPSRDNSPLHF. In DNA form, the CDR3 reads TGTGCCAGCAGCGTAGCCCACTCTCCATCCAGGGATAATTCACCCCTCCACTTT.

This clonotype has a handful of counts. The chain's CDR3 is CASRVDSGNQPQHF. For the CDR3, the DNA is TGTGCCAGCAGAGTGGACAGTGGCAATCAGCCCCAGCATTTT. This chain links TRBV6-2 or TRBV6-3 with TRBJ1-5; TRBD1 is a possible D gene (6 bases). Germline V gene lookup returns CDR1 MNHEY and CDR2 SVGEGT. The CDR3 loop spans 14 amino acids. Trimming left V 6 bases short and J 2 bases short, with 11 bases between.

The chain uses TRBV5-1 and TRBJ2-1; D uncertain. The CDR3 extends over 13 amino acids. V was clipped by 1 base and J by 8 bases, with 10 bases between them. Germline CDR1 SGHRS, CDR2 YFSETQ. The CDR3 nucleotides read TGCGCCAGCAGCTTGTTGGGAACCCATGAGCAGTTCTTC. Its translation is CASSLLGTHEQFF.

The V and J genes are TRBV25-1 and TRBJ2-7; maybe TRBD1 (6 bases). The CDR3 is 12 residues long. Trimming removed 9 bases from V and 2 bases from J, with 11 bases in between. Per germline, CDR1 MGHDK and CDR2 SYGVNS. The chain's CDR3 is CASEDRPYEQYF. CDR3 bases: TGTGCCAGTGAAGACAGGCCCTACGAGCAGTACTTC.

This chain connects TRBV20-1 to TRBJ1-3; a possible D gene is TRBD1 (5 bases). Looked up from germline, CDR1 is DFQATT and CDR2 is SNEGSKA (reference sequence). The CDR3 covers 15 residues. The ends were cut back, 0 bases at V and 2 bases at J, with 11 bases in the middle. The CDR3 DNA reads TGCAGTGCTAGAGATAGAGTACAGGCTGGAAACACCATATATTTT. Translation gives CSARDRVQAGNTIYF.

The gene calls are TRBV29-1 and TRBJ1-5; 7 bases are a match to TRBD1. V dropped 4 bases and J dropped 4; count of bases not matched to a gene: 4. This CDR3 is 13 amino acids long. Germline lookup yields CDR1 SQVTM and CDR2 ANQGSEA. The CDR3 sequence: CSVARGLNQPQHF. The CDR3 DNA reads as TGCAGCGTTGCCAGGGGGTTGAATCAGCCCCAGCATTTT.

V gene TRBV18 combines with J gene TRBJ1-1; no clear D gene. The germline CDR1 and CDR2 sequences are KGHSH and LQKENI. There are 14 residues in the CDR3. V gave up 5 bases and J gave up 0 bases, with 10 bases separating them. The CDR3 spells CASSSSEMNTEAFF. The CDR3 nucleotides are TGTGCCAGCTCATCCTCCGAGATGAACACTGAAGCTTTCTTT.

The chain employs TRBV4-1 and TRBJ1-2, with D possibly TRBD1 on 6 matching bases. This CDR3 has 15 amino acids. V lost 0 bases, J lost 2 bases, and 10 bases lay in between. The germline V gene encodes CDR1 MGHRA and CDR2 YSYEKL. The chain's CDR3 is CASSQEFDRNYGYTF. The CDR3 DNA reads TGCGCCAGCAGCCAAGAATTCGACAGGAACTATGGCTACACCTTC.

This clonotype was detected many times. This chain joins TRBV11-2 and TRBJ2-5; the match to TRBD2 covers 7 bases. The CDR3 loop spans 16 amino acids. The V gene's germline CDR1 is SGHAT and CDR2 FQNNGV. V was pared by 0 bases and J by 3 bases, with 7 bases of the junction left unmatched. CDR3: CASSLDGRGREETQYF. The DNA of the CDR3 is TGTGCCAGCAGCTTAGATGGGAGGGGACGGGAAGAGACCCAGTACTTC.

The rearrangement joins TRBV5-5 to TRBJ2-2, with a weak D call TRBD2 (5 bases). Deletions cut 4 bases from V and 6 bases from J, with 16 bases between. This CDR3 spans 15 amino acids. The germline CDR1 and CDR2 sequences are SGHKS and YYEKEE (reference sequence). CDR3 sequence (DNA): TGTGCCAGCAGCCTACCAACCGGCGGGTCCGGGGAGCTGTTTTTT. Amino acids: CASSLPTGGSGELFF.

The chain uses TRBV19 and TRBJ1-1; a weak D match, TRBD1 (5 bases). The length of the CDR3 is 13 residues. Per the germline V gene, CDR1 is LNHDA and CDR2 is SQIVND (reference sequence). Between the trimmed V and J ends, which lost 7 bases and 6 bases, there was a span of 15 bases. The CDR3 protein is CASIHPWGSEAFF. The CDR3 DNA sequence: TGTGCCAGTATTCACCCTTGGGGCTCTGAAGCTTTCTTT. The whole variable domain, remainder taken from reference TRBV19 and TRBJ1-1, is DGGITQSPKYLFRKEGQNVTLSCEQNLNHDAMYWYRQDPGQGLRLIYYSQIVNDFQKGDIAEGYSVSREKKESFPLTVTSAQKNPTAFYLCASIHPWGSEAFFGQGTRLTVV.

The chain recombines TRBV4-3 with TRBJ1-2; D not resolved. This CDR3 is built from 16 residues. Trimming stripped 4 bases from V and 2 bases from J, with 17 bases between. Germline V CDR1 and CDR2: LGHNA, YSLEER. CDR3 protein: CASSLDATGGNYGYTF. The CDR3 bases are TGCGCCAGCAGCCTTGACGCAACGGGCGGGAACTATGGCTACACCTTC.

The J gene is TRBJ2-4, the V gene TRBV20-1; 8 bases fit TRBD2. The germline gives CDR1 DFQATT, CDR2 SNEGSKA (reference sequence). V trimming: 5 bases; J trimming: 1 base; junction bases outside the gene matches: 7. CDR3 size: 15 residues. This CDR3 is CSAGGGRRAKNIQYF. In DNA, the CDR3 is TGCAGTGCTGGGGGCGGGAGGAGGGCCAAAAACATTCAGTACTTC.

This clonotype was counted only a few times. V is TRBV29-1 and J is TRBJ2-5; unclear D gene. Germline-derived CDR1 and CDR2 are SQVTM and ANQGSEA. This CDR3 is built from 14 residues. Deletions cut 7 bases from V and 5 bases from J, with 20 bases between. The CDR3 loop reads CSADGQAFGETQYF. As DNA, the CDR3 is TGCAGCGCCGATGGGCAGGCCTTCGGGGAGACCCAGTACTTC.